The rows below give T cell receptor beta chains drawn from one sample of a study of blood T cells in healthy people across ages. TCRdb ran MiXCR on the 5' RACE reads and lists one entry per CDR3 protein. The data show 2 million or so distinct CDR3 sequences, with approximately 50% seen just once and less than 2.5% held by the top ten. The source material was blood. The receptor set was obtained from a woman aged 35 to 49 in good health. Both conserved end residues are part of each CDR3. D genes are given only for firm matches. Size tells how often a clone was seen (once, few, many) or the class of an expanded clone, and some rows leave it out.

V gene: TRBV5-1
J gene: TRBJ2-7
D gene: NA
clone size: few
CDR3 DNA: TGCGCCAGCAGCCAGAATGTCCCACAGGGTCGCGACGAGCAGTACTTC
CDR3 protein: CASSQNVPQGRDEQYF

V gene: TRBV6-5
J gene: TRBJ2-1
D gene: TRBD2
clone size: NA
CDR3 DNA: TGTGCCAGCAGTTACGGGGGAGCGGGGGGCACCCTACCTATCTACAATGAGCAGTTCTTC
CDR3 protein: CASSYGGAGGTLPIYNEQFF

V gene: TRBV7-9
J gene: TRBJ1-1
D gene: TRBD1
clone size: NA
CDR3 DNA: TGTGCCAGCAGCCCCGGGACAGGGGTATTGAACACTGAAGCTTTCTTT
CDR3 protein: CASSPGTGVLNTEAFF

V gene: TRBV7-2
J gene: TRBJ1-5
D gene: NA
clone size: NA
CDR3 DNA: TGTGCCAGCAGCTTGGAGGGGTCGAAGAATCAGCCCCAGCATTTT
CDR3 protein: CASSLEGSKNQPQHF

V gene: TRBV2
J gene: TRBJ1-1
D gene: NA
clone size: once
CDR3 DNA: TGTGCCATACACCTGAACACTGAAGCTTTCTTT
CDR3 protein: CAIHLNTEAFF

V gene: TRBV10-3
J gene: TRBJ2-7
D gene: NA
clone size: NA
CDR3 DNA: TGTGCCATCAGTGCAGGGGCCGATTACGAGCAGTACTTC
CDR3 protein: CAISAGADYEQYF

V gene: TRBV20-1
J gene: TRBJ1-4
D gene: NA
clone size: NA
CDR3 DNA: TGCAGTGCTAGCCATCAGGGCGGGGTGAATGAAAAACTGTTTTTT
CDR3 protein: CSASHQGGVNEKLFF

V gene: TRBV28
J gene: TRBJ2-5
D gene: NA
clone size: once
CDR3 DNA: TGTGCCAGCGGTGGGGGCGACTTGGGAGAGACCCAGTACTTC
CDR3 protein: CASGGGDLGETQYF

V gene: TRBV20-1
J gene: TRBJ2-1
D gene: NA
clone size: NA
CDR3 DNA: TGCAGTGCTCAGGACTTAGGAGAGACCCAGTTCTTC
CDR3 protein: CSAQDLGETQFF

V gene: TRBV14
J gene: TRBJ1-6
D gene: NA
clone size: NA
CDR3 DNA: TGTGCCAGCAGCCAAGTGATCGGGTCACCCCTCCACTTT
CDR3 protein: CASSQVIGSPLHF

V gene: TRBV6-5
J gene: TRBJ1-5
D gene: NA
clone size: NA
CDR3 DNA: TGTGCCAGCAAAGAGGGTAGAGGGCAGCCCCAGCATTTT
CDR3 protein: CASKEGRGQPQHF

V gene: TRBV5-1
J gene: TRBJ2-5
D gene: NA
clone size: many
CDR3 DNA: TGCGCCAGCAGCTTGGGTGCGGCCGACGACAGACAAGAGACCCAGTACTTC
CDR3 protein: CASSLGAADDRQETQYF

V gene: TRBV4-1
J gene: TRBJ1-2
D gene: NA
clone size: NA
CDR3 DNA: TGCGCCAGCAGCCAAGACCCCCGGCGGGGCTACACCTTC
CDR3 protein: CASSQDPRRGYTF

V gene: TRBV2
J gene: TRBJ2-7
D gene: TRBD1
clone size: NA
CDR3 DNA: TGTGCCAGCAGTAATTGGGACAGCAACTACGAGCAGTACTTC
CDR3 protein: CASSNWDSNYEQYF